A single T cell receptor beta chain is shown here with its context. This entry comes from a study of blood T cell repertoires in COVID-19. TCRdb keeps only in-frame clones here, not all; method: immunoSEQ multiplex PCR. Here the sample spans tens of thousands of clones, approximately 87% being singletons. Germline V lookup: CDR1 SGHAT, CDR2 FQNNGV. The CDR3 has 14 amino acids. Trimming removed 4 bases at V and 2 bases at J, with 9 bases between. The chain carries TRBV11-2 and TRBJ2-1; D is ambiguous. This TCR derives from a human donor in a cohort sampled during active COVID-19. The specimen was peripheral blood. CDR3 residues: CASSSLAAYNEQFF. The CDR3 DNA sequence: TGTGCCAGCAGCTCTTTGGCAGCCTACAATGAGCAGTTCTTC.